There are many counts of the clone carrying this T cell receptor (beta chain). Antigen: not known. TCRdb itself ran the 5' RACE reads through MiXCR, one entry per CDR3 protein. The repertoire has hundreds of thousands of distinct CDR3 sequences, around 6% of them found once; the top ten carry about 2%. These data come from a study of identical twins. Study-level points and caveats: Researchers caution that invariant MAIT and iNKT cells could partly confound zero-insertion analyses. Abundant cord blood beta clonotypes carried fewer insertions; memory repertoires showed none. Conclusions were drawn cross-sectionally by statistical analysis, without following the same donors.

The CDR3 is made up of 14 amino acids. Germline V CDR1 and CDR2: MNHNS, SASEGT. Trimming took 5 bases from V and 5 from J; bases not matched to a gene: 6. The sample was naive T cells sorted from blood. The chain carries TRBV6-1 and TRBJ1-5, with 7 bases matching TRBD1. The sequence was collected from a young man in good health. The CDR3 sequence: CASSPFGQDQPQHF. CDR3 in DNA: TGTGCCAGCAGTCCCTTCGGACAGGATCAGCCCCAGCATTTT.